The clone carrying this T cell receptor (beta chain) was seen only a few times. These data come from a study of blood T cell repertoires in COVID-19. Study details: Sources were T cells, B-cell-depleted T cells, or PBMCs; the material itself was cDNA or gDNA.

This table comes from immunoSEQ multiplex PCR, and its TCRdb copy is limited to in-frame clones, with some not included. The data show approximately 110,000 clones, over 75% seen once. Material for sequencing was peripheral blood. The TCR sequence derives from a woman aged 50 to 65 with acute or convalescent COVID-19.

CDR3 nucleotides: TGCGCCAGCAGCGTGGGGAGAACCCCCTATGGCTACACCTTC. Its translation: CASSVGRTPYGYTF. The chain recombines TRBV5-1 with TRBJ1-2, with D uncertain. In germline, CDR1 is SGHRS, CDR2 YFSETQ. The CDR3 has 14 residues. Trimming removed 4 bases at V and 4 bases at J, with 14 bases between.